This TCR beta chain was sequenced for a study of cytomegalovirus exposure and HLA in healthy donors (dated by TCRdb to 2015 to 2018). General notes on the study: An earlier analysis of several hundred of the donors reported approximately 280 Gb of sequence data and 117 million unique TCR beta sequences obtained from roughly 170 million T cells. An early release covering roughly 580 HLA-typed donors comprised about 310 gigabases of sequencing data and roughly 85 million unique TCR sequences. Of the 300 to 450 genotyped donors, 80% to 90% were placed in the genetic ancestry cluster associated with self-reported Caucasian donors. The aim of the study was to test whether cataloging public T cell receptors could identify signatures of past pathogen exposure. The study profiled the T cell repertoires of under 700 subjects by immunosequencing and related them to cytomegalovirus serostatus. Besides the first cohort of under 700 subjects, a separate validation cohort made up of roughly 130 different subjects was used. High-throughput TCR immunosequencing, statistical association of individual TCRs with disease status, and machine learning were combined to predict cytomegalovirus infection status. A later analysis re-examined previously published TCR beta repertoires from about 700 donors and added high-resolution HLA genotyping to investigate patterns of TCR occurrence. In the later analysis, no new phenotypic data were used to find candidate immune exposures; instead, reliance was placed on TCR beta sequences and their occurrence across donors. In an earlier analysis of around 540 of the donors, high-throughput TCR beta sequencing was used to judge whether each TCR beta V gene segment behaved as functional or pseudogenic. Donor age, sex, ethnicity and CMV serostatus were compiled together with the repertoire data. In a later genetic analysis, genome-wide SNP genotypes for 398 of the 666 donors were used, and that subset was treated as a discovery cohort. Every repertoire in the discovery cohort had been generated on one and the same sequencing platform. Class I and class II HLA loci were covered by the typing at four-digit resolution. The number of donors typed differed by locus, with 629-630 for A, B, C, DRB1 and DQB1, 522 for DQA1, about 610 for DPA1, and some 470 for DPB1. Several DR-DQ haplotypes were treated as single units for association and clustering because of strong linkage in the cohort. On average, roughly 240,000 unique TCR beta nucleotide sequences were sequenced per donor among 300 to 500 genotyped donors of the cohort, with 15% to 20% of those sequences being non-productive. What the research found in general, with its limitations: Because the 87-base-pair reads could not distinguish some IMGT-functional V segments, including TRBV6-2 and TRBV6-3, those segments were excluded. In a later analysis, around 17,000 TCR beta sequences were associated with specific HLA alleles at a false discovery rate of 0.05. A later genetic analysis associated a missense DCLRE1C variant with V-gene and J-gene trimming of TCR beta chains, and an independent cohort replicated the association. In a later analysis, HLA-associated TCR beta chains were found to be more clonally expanded and to have lower generation probabilities than equally common non-associated chains. Correlated functional status among segregating V segments might be attributable to linkage disequilibrium, but an unknown experimental factor could not be ruled out. The sequencing pipeline was judged likely to have produced a cluster of highly shared sequence variants as a technical artifact. According to a later genetic analysis, donors in an Asian-associated ancestry cluster had fewer N-insertions in productive TCRs than the approximately 670-donor mean. Broadly in line with IMGT annotations, most TCR beta V segments showed up in productive rearrangements about 87% or about 30% of the time in an earlier analysis of approximately 600 of the donors. The presence/absence analyses assumed that sequencing depth was roughly uniform across donors, and that assumption may not be true. HLA typing was unavailable for some donors at each locus, so association tests used only the typed subset. Over 15 rarely observed V segments, including chromosome 9 orphons, were excluded from the earlier analysis of approximately 600 of the donors because counts were too low. In a later analysis, the rate of TCR association differed among HLA loci, with DRB1 alleles having the most associated TCRs and HLA-C alleles having the fewest. Several of the top co-occurrence clusters appeared to be linked to parvovirus B19, influenza, CMV and Epstein-Barr virus, according to a later analysis. A further reported finding was that TCR beta sequences accurately predicted the HLA-A and HLA-B alleles for most subjects in the first cohort. The cohort was sequenced for TCR beta chains only, and without alpha or paired-chain data the features that could be detected were limited. The authors suggested that the approach could potentially be extended to other disease states and immunological phenotypes. The study listed around 160 TCR beta chains as associated with cytomegalovirus. According to a later analysis, most CMV-associated TCR beta chains appeared to be HLA-restricted, and the HLA associations seemed to be driven largely by CMV exposure. Most TCR sequences were seen in very few donors, while some public TCRs were found in many individuals. Assigning TCR associations to individual alleles was difficult when HLA alleles, especially DR and DQ, strongly co-occurred. The classifier was reported to diagnose cytomegalovirus status with high specificity and sensitivity in both the original and validation cohorts. In vitro tests confirmed that three of the cytomegalovirus-associated TCR beta chains recognize cytomegalovirus antigens. The only immune exposure information available for the cohort was CMV serostatus.

The junction carries 18 bases between V and J, which are trimmed by 5 bases and 2 bases respectively. Counted from cysteine to phenylalanine, this CDR3 has 16 amino acids. Left in the record is the CDR3 DNA by itself, 48 bases read in frame from the first base. CDR1 and CDR2 are drawn from the germline V gene: SGHAT, FQNNGV. Library creation used the immunoSEQ multiplex PCR assay. For the multiplex PCR, a mixture combining 60 forward primers for TCR Vbeta segments and 13 reverse primers for TCR Jbeta segments was used. The CDR3 region of rearranged TCR beta genes was amplified from genomic DNA with a multiplex PCR assay. On the Illumina HiSeq System, the amplified TCR beta libraries were sequenced as 87-base-pair reads. Per the authors' processing: Across the 670 or so repertoires, a later analysis counted tens of millions of unique TCR beta chains, 8.5 million to 12 million of which were shared by at least two donors. To remove PCR and sequencing errors, raw reads were error-corrected and collapsed into unique sequences using a nearest-neighbor algorithm that merged closely related sequences. CDR3 sequences were aligned to IMGT reference sequences to assign V, D and J gene segments. For a sequence to be retained, a match of at least six nucleotides to both a V gene segment and a J gene segment was required. Rearrangements were classified as productive when the CDR3 lacked stop codons and remained in frame with V and J, and all other rearrangements were classified as non-productive. CDR3 was defined according to IMGT convention as the region running from the second conserved V-encoded cysteine to the conserved J-encoded phenylalanine. The earlier analysis of about 560 of the donors excluded any sequence lacking an unambiguous match to a single V gene segment. An earlier analysis of several hundred of the donors called V segments functional above 56.7% productive rearrangements and segregating when the between-donor standard deviation exceeded 5%. To diagnose cytomegalovirus status from the catalog of TCR beta chain sequences, a statistical classification framework was built. A later analysis assigned V and J genes by comparing TCR nucleotide sequences with IMGT/GENE-DB human TR gene sequences. A later analysis assigned CDR3 sequences and most-parsimonious VDJ recombination scenarios with the TCRdist pipeline. In a later analysis, every TCR beta chain was defined by the combination of its CDR3 amino acid sequence and its V-gene family, and reads without a unique V-gene family were dropped. To address suspected cross-contamination and a sequencing artifact, a later analysis removed roughly 640 highly shared, low-generation-probability nucleotide sequences. For each public chain, a later analysis derived a clonal expansion index from normalized ranks of inferred template counts within each repertoire. Generation probabilities in a later analysis came from a VDJ recombination model fitted to out-of-frame rearrangements, and those results were checked against IGoR. In a later analysis, TCR-TCR, TCR-HLA and TCR-CMV co-occurrence was scored with hypergeometric tests, and a repertoire-size bias correction was applied to TCR pairs. False discovery rates were estimated in a later analysis by permuting HLA or CMV assignments 20 times. A later analysis grouped co-occurring TCRs with DBSCAN, adding TCRdist sequence similarity when clustering within HLA-allele-positive subsets. For co-occurrence clustering, repertoires with fewer than 30,000 or more than 120,000 public chains were excluded, along with several repertoires with anomalous nucleotide sharing. In TCRdb, the immuneACCESS table is reduced to in-frame sequences with V and J assigned. These tables do not hold every clone; where another copy was compared, an unresolved V gene accounts for under half, and the others remain unexplained. V and J calls and clone size are copied from that table; D and trimming were computed from the DNA. The sample includes 150,000 to 200,000 clones, with around 75% observed a single time. The ten top clones hold 4.5% to 5% of the sample.

The cohort was made up of 666 healthy bone marrow donors. At the time of sampling, every cohort member was nominally healthy, though immune exposures that went unrecorded were likely present. The donor tested CMV seropositive and was one of the 289 seropositive cohort members. Every donor gave a peripheral blood sample, and the peripheral blood mononuclear cells from that sample were used for TCR beta sequencing. Genomic DNA extraction from the blood cell samples was performed with the Qiagen DNeasy Blood Extraction Kit. This clone turned up a few times. The antigen this receptor binds is unknown. Base qualities were left out, and no much larger clone turns up one base away.

The chain is encoded by TRBV11-2 joined to TRBJ2-5, with TRBD2 tentatively as D gene (6 bases match). Specimen: PBMCs. The origin of this receptor is a man aged 18 to 30 in good health and CMV-seropositive. The CDR3 corresponds to CASSLTRGWAQETQYF. The DNA sequence follows: TGTGCCAGCAGCCTGACCCGGGGGTGGGCACAAGAGACCCAGTACTTC.